These 20 T cell receptor beta chains originate from one sample sequenced in a study of regulatory T cells in long-lasting Graves disease. Noted time point: newly diagnosed GD, antithyroid drugs for less than 3 months. PBMCs were the source of the RNA used for TCR sequencing. With iRepertoire HTBI primers and Arm-PCR of CDR3 regions, TCR beta libraries were built. A single record per CDR3 protein comes from TCRdb applying MiXCR to the multiplex PCR reads. The sample consists of under 800,000 distinct CDR3 sequences, 15% to 20% of them appearing once. This sample was shared with a second study, whose subject was T cells in Graves' hyperthyroidism and ophthalmopathy.

Sequences were derived from peripheral blood mononuclear cells (PBMCs), sampled at new diagnosis, from a patient treated with antithyroid drugs. The receptor source for this set is a woman younger than 45 with Graves disease.

The rearrangement joins TRBV19 to TRBJ2-4; the D is unclear. The CDR3 loop spans 11 amino acids. The V gene lost 5 bases and the J gene lost 9 bases, with 8 bases spanning the gap. From germline, CDR1 is LNHDA and CDR2 SQIVND (reference sequence). The CDR3 DNA sequence: TGTGCCAGTAGTCGGGCCGGCATTCAGTACTTC. It codes for CASSRAGIQYF.

This clonotype was counted many times. V and J are TRBV10-1 and TRBJ1-4; possible D gene TRBD1, 5 bases. The V end lost 0 bases, the J end lost 7 bases, and 12 bases lay between the germline ends. The germline gives CDR1 WNHNN, CDR2 SYGVQD (reference sequence). The CDR3 consists of 15 residues. The CDR3 here is CASSESATGGEKLFF. The CDR3 DNA sequence: TGCGCCAGCAGTGAGTCCGCGACCGGGGGTGAAAAACTGTTTTTT.

The chain links TRBV30 to TRBJ2-7; D is uncertain. The CDR3 loop spans 13 amino acids. V was pared by 4 bases and J by 6 bases, with 16 bases between. Germline loops: CDR1 GTSNPN, CDR2 SVGIG (reference sequence). The CDR3, as DNA: TGTGCCTGGATGTTGCTGCATGGCGGCGAGCAGTACTTC. It encodes CAWMLLHGGEQYF.

The chain carries TRBV20-1 and TRBJ2-3; TRBD1 agrees at 9 bases. Germline V gives CDR1 DFQATT, CDR2 SNEGSKA (reference sequence). Trimming at V came to 0 bases and at J to 6 bases, leaving 10 bases not matched to a gene. The CDR3 runs 16 residues. The CDR3: CSARDPGQGLWDTQYF. CDR3 bases: TGCAGTGCTAGAGATCCGGGACAGGGACTCTGGGATACGCAGTATTTT.

The table lists this clonotype with many counts. The chain combines TRBV7-2 with TRBJ2-1; maybe TRBD2 (6 bases). Per germline, CDR1 SGHTA and CDR2 FQGNSA. V gave up 10 bases and J gave up 6 bases, with 16 bases separating them. The CDR3 runs to 13 residues. This chain's CDR3 is CATSTGGSNEQFF. DNA for the CDR3: TGTGCCACATCCACTGGGGGGTCCAATGAGCAGTTCTTC.

The chain uses TRBV28 and TRBJ2-5, with 11 bases aligning to TRBD1. V shed 6 bases and J 5 bases; nucleotides not matched to a gene: 8. Germline V CDR1 and CDR2: MDHEN, SYDVKM. The CDR3 length is 15 residues. The CDR3 region is CASRSDRGRGETQYF. The CDR3 DNA follows: TGTGCCAGCAGATCGGACAGGGGGCGAGGGGAGACCCAGTACTTC.

This clonotype was recorded a few times. The gene calls are TRBV28 and TRBJ2-6; the D is unclear. The CDR3 totals 15 residues. Germline CDR1 and CDR2: MDHEN and SYDVKM. V was cut by 1 base and J by 2 bases, with 6 bases left in between. The CDR3, as DNA: TGTGCCAGCAGTTTATTGCCGACTGGGGCCAACGTCCTGACTTTC. The encoded protein is CASSLLPTGANVLTF.

This clonotype was observed a handful of times. V gene TRBV29-1 combines with J gene TRBJ1-3; D perhaps matches TRBD1 (5 bases). V lost 4 bases to trimming and J lost 4 bases, with 8 bases between them. This CDR3 comprises 12 residues. Germline V gives CDR1 SQVTM, CDR2 ANQGSEA. The CDR3 protein is CSVGGTGNTIYF. For the CDR3, the DNA is TGCAGCGTTGGAGGGACCGGAAACACCATATATTTT.

This rearrangement joins TRBV12-3 or TRBV12-4 to TRBJ1-1; D gene ambiguous. The CDR3 loop spans 15 amino acids. V lost 6 bases, J lost 6 bases, and 20 bases lay in between. CDR3 in amino acids: CASRLPRAGNAEAFF. Here the CDR3 DNA reads TGTGCCAGCAGGTTACCCCGGGCAGGAAACGCTGAAGCTTTCTTT.

The chain links TRBV6-1 to TRBJ2-5; TRBD1 or TRBD2 may be the D gene (5 bases each). Germline loops: CDR1 MNHNS, CDR2 SASEGT. V shed 8 bases and J shed 0 bases, with 7 bases lying between them. The CDR3 extends over 12 amino acids. The CDR3 protein is CASGTYQETQYF. CDR3 in DNA: TGTGCCAGCGGGACGTACCAAGAGACCCAGTACTTC.

To note about this clonotype: Being one base from a much bigger clone, this may be a read error. The rearrangement uses TRBV20-1 and TRBJ1-1; 8 bases agree with TRBD1. The CDR3 is 14 residues long. After removal of 5 bases from V and 2 bases from J, the junction contained 7 bases not matched to a gene. Per the germline V gene, CDR1 is DFQATT and CDR2 is SNEGSKA (reference sequence). The CDR3 region has the DNA TGCAGTGCTGGACTTGGACAGGGAAACACTGAAGCTTTCTTT. As protein: CSAGLGQGNTEAFF.

Ten or more counts support this clonotype. The chain combines TRBV7-2 with TRBJ1-1; tentative D call: TRBD1 (5 bases). Deletions cut 1 base from V and 4 bases from J, with 13 bases between. In germline, CDR1 is SGHTA, CDR2 FQGNSA. The CDR3 contains 15 residues. CDR3 in DNA: TGTGCCAGCAGCTTAGGGGGCGCGGTTGGCACTGAAGCTTTCTTT. The encoded protein is CASSLGGAVGTEAFF.

This clonotype was detected ten times or more. This chain connects TRBV5-1 to TRBJ2-1, with TRBD2 identical over 11 bases. From germline, CDR1 is SGHRS and CDR2 YFSETQ. The CDR3 is made up of 18 amino acids. With 1 base clipped from V and 9 bases from J, the junction kept 15 bases outside the gene matches. The chain's CDR3 is CASSLTPLAGGGAGEQFF. For the CDR3, the DNA is TGCGCCAGCAGCTTGACCCCCCTAGCGGGAGGAGGCGCGGGTGAGCAGTTCTTC.

This clonotype was observed many times. The chain has TRBV2 and TRBJ1-1; D gene uncertain. The V gene's germline CDR1 is SNHLY and CDR2 FYNNEI. V was cut by 6 bases and J by 2 bases, with 16 bases left in between. The CDR3 is 15 amino acids. The CDR3 spells CASRDDNWVNTEAFF. Here the CDR3 DNA reads TGTGCCAGCAGAGACGACAACTGGGTTAACACTGAAGCTTTCTTT.

This clonotype was counted many times. This chain links TRBV11-3 with TRBJ1-1; D uncertain. This CDR3 spans 13 amino acids. V dropped 0 bases and J dropped 7 bases, with 9 bases sitting between them. Germline assignment: CDR1 SGHNT and CDR2 YENEEA. DNA for the CDR3: TGTGCCAGCAGCTTAGATAGATACGGTGAAGCTTTCTTT. As protein: CASSLDRYGEAFF.

In its sample, this clonotype was seen many times. The chain employs TRBV12-3 or TRBV12-4 and TRBJ2-6; D is perhaps TRBD1 or TRBD2 (5 bases each). This CDR3 contains 15 residues. Trimming stripped 11 bases from V and 4 bases from J, with 18 bases between. Written as DNA, the CDR3 is TGTGCCTCAAACCGGGGCTTGGGAGGGGCCAACGTCCTGACTTTC. It is translated as CASNRGLGGANVLTF.

The chain links TRBV11-2 to TRBJ1-2; D is unresolved. V lost 2 bases and J lost 8, with 9 bases in between. Germline CDR1 SGHAT, CDR2 FQNNGV. The CDR3 runs to 12 residues. CDR3 bases: TGTGCCAGCAGCTTACGTCAGTGGGGCTACACCTTC. Its protein is CASSLRQWGYTF.

This clonotype was recorded many times. V usage is TRBV28 and J usage is TRBJ2-3; D ambiguous. The CDR3 has 14 amino acids. V lost 8 bases, J lost 4 bases, and 16 bases lay in between. CDR1 MDHEN and CDR2 SYDVKM come from the germline V gene. The CDR3 sequence: CASRASKGSDTQYF. The CDR3, as DNA: TGTGCCAGCCGTGCCTCGAAAGGCTCAGATACGCAGTATTTT.

This clonotype occurred many times. The rearrangement uses TRBV11-2 and TRBJ2-7; TRBD1 agrees at 9 bases. Unmatched junction bases numbered 11, after V lost 5 bases and J lost 3 bases. The CDR3 totals 16 residues. Per the germline V gene, CDR1 is SGHAT and CDR2 is FQNNGV. CDR3 coding DNA: TGTGCCAGCAGCCCTCTAGGGACAGGGATTCGCTACGAGCAGTACTTC. It translates to CASSPLGTGIRYEQYF.

The table lists this clonotype with many counts. The gene calls are TRBV2 and TRBJ2-2; the D is unclear. The germline CDR1 and CDR2 sequences are SNHLY and FYNNEI. This CDR3 region has 13 residues. Trimming took 7 bases from V and 1 from J, leaving 7 bases between them. CDR3 protein: CASNQQNTGELFF. CDR3 bases: TGTGCCAGCAACCAACAGAACACCGGGGAGCTGTTTTTT.